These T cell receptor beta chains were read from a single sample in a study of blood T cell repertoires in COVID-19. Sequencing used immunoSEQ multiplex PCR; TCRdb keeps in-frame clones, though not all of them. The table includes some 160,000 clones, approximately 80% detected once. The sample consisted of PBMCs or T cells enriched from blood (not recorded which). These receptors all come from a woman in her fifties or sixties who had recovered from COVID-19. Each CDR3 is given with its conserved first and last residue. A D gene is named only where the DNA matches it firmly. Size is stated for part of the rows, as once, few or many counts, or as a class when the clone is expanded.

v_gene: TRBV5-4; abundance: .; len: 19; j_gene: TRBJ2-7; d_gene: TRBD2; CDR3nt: TGTGCCAGCAGCTCGGAGTGGGGTAGTTCTAGCGGGATCTCCTACGAGCAGTACTTC; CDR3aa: CASSSEWGSSSGISYEQYF
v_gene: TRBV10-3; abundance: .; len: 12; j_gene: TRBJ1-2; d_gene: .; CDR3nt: TGTGCCATCTTTGGAGATGACTATGGCTACACCTTC; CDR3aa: CAIFGDDYGYTF
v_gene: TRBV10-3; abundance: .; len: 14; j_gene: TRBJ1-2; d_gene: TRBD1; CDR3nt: TGTGCCATCAGTGATTCGTGGACAGGGAGCGGCTACACCTTC; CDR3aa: CAISDSWTGSGYTF
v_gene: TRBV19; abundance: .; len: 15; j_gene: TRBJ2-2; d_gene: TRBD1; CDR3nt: TGTGCCAGTAGATACAGGGACAGAGACACCGGGGAGCTGTTTTTT; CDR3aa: CASRYRDRDTGELFF
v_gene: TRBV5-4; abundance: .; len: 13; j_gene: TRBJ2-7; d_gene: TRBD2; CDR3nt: TGTGCCAGCACTCCCCCGGGGGGATACGAGCAGTACTTC; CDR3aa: CASTPPGGYEQYF
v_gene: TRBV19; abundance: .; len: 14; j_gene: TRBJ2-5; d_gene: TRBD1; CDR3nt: TGTGCCAGTAGTACCGGGACAGGCCAAGAGACCCAGTACTTC; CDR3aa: CASSTGTGQETQYF
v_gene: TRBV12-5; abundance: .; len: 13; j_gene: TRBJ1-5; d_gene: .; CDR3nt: TGTGCTAGTGGTTTCGGGAGTAATCAGCCCCAGCATTTT; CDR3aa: CASGFGSNQPQHF
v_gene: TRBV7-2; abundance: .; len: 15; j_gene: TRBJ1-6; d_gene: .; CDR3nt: TGTGCCAGCAGCCCCTCGGGAACAGTAAATTCACCCCTCCACTTT; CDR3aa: CASSPSGTVNSPLHF
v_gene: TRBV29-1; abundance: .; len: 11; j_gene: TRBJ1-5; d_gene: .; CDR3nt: TGCAGTCCTAGGTGCAATCAGCCCCAGCATTTT; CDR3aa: CSPRCNQPQHF
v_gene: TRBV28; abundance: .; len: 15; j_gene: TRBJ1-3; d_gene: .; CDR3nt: TGTGCCAGCAGTTCGATCAGGCGAGCTGGAAACACCATATATTTT; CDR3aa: CASSSIRRAGNTIYF
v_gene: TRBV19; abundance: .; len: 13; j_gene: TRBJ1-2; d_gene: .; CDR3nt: TGTGCCAGTAAAGAGGACAGTAACTATGGCTACACCTTC; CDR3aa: CASKEDSNYGYTF
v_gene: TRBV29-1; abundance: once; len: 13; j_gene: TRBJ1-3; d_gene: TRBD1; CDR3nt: TGCAGCGTTGAGGACAGGGCTGGAAACACCATATATTTT; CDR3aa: CSVEDRAGNTIYF
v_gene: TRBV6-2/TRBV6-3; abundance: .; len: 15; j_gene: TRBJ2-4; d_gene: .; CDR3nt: TGTGCCAGCAGCGGACACAGGGCGGCCAAAAACATTCAGTACTTC; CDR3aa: CASSGHRAAKNIQYF
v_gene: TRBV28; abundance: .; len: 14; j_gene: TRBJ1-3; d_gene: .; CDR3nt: TGTGCCAGCAGTTTAACGGTCTCTGGAAACACCATATATTTT; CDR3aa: CASSLTVSGNTIYF
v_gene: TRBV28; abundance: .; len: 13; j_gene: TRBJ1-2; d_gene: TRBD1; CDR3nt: TGTGCCAGCACGGGACAGTTATTTTATGGCTACACCTTC; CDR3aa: CASTGQLFYGYTF
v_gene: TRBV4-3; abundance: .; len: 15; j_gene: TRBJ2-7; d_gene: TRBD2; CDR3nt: TGCGCCAGCAGCCCTGGACTAGCGGGGGTCTACGAGCAGTACTTC; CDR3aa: CASSPGLAGVYEQYF
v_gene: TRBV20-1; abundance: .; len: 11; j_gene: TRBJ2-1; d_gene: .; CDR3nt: TGCAGTGCTTTCGGGAGAGGGGAGCAGTTCTTC; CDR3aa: CSAFGRGEQFF
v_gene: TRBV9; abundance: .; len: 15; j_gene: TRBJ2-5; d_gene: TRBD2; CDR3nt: TGTGCCAGCAGCGTTCACGCGGGGGGAGGGGAGACCCAGTACTTC; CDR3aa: CASSVHAGGGETQYF
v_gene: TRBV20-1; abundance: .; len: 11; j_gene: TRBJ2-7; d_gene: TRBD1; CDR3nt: TGCAGTGCGCGACAGGGAGCCGAGCAGTACTTC; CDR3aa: CSARQGAEQYF
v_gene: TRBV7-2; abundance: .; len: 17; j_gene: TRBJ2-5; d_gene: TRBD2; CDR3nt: TGTGCCAGCAGCCCCTCGGGGTTAGCGGGGGGGCGGGAGACCCAGTACTTC; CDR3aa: CASSPSGLAGGRETQYF
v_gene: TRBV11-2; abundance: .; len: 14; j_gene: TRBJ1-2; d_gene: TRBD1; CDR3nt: TGTGCCAGCAGATTAGGACAGGGGAGCTATGGCTACACCTTC; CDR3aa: CASRLGQGSYGYTF
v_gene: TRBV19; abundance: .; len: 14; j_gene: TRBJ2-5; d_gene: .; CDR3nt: TGTGCCAGTAGTATGGGACATGCGGCTGGCACCCAGTACTTC; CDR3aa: CASSMGHAAGTQYF
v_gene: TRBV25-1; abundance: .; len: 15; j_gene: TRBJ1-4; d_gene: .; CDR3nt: TGTGCCAGCAGTCCAGGCGCGGGGATAGGTGAAAAACTGTTTTTT; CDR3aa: CASSPGAGIGEKLFF
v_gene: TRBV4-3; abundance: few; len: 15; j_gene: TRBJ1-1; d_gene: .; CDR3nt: TGCGCCAGCAGCCAAGACGGGGTATGGAACACTGAAGCTTTCTTT; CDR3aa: CASSQDGVWNTEAFF
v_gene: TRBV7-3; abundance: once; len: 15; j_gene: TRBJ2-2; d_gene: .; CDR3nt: TGTGCCAGCAGCTTAAGGGCTAATCTGGGCGGGGAGCTGTTTTTT; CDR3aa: CASSLRANLGGELFF
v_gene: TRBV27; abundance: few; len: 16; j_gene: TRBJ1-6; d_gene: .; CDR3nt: TGTGCCAGCAGTTTAGGGAGGAGCTCCTATAATTCACCCCTCCACTTT; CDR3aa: CASSLGRSSYNSPLHF
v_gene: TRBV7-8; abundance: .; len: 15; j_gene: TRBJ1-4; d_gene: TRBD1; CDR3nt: TGTGCCAGCAGCTCGGACAGGGGGAGGGGTGAAAAACTGTTTTTT; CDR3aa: CASSSDRGRGEKLFF
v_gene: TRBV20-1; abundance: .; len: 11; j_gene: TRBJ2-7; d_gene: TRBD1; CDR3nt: TGCAGTGCTAGAAGGGACAGCGAGCAGTACTTC; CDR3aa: CSARRDSEQYF
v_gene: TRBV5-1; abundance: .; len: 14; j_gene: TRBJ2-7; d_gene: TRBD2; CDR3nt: TGCGCCAGCAGCTTGACTAGCGGGGCCTACGAGCAGTACTTC; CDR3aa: CASSLTSGAYEQYF
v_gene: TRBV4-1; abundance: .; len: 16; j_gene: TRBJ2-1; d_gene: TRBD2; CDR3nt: TGCGCCAGCAGCCGATACGGGACTAGCGGGGATGGTGAGCAGTTCTTC; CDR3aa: CASSRYGTSGDGEQFF
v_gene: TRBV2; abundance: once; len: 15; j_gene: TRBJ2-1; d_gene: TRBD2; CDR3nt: TGTGCCGGAAGCGGGGGGTACCCGTCCTACAATGAGCAGTTCTTC; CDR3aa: CAGSGGYPSYNEQFF
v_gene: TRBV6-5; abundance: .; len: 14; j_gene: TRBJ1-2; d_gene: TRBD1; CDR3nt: TGTGCCAGCGGACCGGGACAGGGCACTTATGGCTACACCTTC; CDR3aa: CASGPGQGTYGYTF
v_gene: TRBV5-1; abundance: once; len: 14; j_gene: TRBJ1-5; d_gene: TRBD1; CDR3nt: TGCGCCAGCAGCGCCGGGACAGGGAATCAGCCCCAGCATTTT; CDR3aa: CASSAGTGNQPQHF
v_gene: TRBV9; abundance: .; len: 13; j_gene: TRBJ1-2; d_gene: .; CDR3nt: TGTGCCAGCAGCGTAACGGTGAACTATGGCTACACCTTC; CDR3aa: CASSVTVNYGYTF
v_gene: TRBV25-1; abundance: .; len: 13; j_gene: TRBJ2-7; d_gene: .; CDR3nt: TGTGCCAGCAGAGGGAGTTCCTCCTACGAGCAGTACTTC; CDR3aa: CASRGSSSYEQYF
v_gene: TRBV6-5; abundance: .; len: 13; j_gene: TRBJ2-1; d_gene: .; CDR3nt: TGTGCCAGCAGTTACTCGAACGGACTTGAGCAGTTCTTC; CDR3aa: CASSYSNGLEQFF
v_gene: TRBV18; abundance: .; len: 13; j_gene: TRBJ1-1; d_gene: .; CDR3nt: TGTGCCAGCTCAACAGGGACCGGGAATGAAGCTTTCTTT; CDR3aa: CASSTGTGNEAFF
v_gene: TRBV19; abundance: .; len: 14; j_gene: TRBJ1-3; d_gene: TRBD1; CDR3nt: TGTGCCAGTAGTGCCACAGGGGAGAGAAACACCATATATTTT; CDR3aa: CASSATGERNTIYF